This T cell receptor beta chain was recorded in a study of T cells in Graves' hyperthyroidism and ophthalmopathy. Points from the study as a whole: From stable hyperthyroidism, ophthalmopathy was separated by a 13 V-J model. Most expanded thyroid clonotypes above 0.001 also appeared in blood.

Researchers took RNA transcripts and amplified the TCR beta CDR3 regions from them. First-round RT-PCR of the TCR CDR3 relied on the HTBI primer set. MiXCR was run by TCRdb on the multiplex PCR reads, yielding one entry per CDR3 protein. The sample holds approximately 560,000 distinct CDR3 sequences; just over 45% are singletons and the top ten take 8.2%. Notes on this clonotype: Antigen: not known.

The junction had 9 bases not matched to a gene; V was cut back by 1 base and J by 0 bases. Germline loops: CDR1 SGHVS, CDR2 FQNEAQ. There are 17 residues in the CDR3. The gene calls are TRBV7-8 and TRBJ2-7, with 7 positions matching TRBD1. The specimen sequenced was peripheral blood or thyroid tissue (not recorded which). The receptor's source is a woman younger than 30 with Graves' hyperthyroidism. The CDR3 sequence: CASSLDGAGTVSYEQYF. As DNA, the CDR3 is TGTGCCAGCAGCTTAGATGGGGCTGGGACAGTCTCCTACGAGCAGTACTTC.